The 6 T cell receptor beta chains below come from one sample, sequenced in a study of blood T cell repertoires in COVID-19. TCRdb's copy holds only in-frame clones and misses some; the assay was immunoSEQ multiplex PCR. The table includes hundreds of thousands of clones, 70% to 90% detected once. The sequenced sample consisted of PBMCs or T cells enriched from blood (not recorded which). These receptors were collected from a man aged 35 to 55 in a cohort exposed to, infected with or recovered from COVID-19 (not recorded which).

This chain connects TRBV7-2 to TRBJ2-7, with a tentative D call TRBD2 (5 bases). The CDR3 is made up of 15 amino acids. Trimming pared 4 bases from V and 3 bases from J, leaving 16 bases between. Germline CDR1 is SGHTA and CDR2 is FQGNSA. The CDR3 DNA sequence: TGTGCCAGCAGCTGGAGGCCTGAGGGAAACTACGAGCAGTACTTC. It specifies CASSWRPEGNYEQYF.

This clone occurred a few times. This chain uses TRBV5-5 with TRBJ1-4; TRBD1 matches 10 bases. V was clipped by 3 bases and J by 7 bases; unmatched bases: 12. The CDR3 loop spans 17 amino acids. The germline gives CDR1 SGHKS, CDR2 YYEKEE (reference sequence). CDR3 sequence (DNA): TGTGCCAGCAGCTACCGGGACAGGGGATTCGGGGGTGAAAAACTGTTTTTT. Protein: CASSYRDRGFGGEKLFF. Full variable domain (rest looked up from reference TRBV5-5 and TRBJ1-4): DAGVTQSPTHLIKTRGQQVTLRCSPISGHKSVSWYQQVLGQGPQFIFQYYEKEERGRGNFPDRFSARQFPNYSSELNVNALLLGDSALYLCASSYRDRGFGGEKLFFGSGTQLSVL.

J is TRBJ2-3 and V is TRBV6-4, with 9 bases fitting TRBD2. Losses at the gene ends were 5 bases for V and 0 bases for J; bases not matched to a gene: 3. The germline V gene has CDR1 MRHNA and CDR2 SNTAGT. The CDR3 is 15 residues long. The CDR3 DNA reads TGTGCCAGCAGTCCGACTAGCGGTAGCACAGATACGCAGTATTTT. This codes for CASSPTSGSTDTQYF.

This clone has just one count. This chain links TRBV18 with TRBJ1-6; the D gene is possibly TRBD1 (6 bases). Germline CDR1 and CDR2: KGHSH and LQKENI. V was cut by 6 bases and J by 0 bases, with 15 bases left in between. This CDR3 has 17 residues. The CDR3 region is CASSVQGQSSYNSPLHF. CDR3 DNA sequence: TGTGCCAGCTCGGTACAGGGCCAGAGCTCCTATAATTCACCCCTCCACTTT.

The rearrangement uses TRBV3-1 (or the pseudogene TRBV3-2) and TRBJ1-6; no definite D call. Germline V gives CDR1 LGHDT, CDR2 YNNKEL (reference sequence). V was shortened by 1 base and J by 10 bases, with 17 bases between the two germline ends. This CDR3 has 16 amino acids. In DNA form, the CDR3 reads TGTGCCAGCAGCCAAGGGGCAGGCCAAAATCTGTCACCCCTCCACTTT. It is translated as CASSQGAGQNLSPLHF.

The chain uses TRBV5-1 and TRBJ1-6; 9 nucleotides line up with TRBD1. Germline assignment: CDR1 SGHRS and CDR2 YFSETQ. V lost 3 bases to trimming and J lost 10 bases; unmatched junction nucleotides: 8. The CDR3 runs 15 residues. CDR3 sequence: CASSSEDRGSSPLHF. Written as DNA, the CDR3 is TGCGCCAGCAGCTCGGAAGACAGGGGGAGCTCACCCCTCCACTTT. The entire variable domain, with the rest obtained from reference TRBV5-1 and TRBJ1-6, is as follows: KAGVTQTPRYLIKTRGQQVTLSCSPISGHRSVSWYQQTPGQGLQFLFEYFSETQRNKGNFPGRFSGRQFSNSRSEMNVSTLELGDSALYLCASSSEDRGSSPLHFGNGTRLTVT.